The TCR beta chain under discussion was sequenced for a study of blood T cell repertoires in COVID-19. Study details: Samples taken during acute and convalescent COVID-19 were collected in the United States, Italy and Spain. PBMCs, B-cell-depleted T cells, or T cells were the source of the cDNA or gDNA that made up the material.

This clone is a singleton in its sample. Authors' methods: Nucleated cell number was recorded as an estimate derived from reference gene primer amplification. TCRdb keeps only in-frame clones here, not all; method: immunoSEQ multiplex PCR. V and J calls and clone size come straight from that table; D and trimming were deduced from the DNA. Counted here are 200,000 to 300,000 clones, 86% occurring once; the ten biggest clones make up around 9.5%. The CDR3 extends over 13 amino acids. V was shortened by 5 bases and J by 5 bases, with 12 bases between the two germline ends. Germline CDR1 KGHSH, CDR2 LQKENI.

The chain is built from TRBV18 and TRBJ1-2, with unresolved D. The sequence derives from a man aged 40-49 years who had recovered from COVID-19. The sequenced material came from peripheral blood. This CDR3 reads CASSGQARYGYTF. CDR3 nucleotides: TGTGCCAGCTCAGGTCAAGCTCGTTATGGCTACACCTTC.